The 29 T cell receptor beta chains reported below all come from one sample, sequenced in a study of T cell clonotyping in hematopoietic cell transplantation. Clones were sequenced by immunoSEQ multiplex PCR, and TCRdb holds only the in-frame ones, with some missing. This repertoire shows approximately 9,100 clones, roughly 76% found once; its top ten account for approximately 5%. Sequenced material: peripheral blood mononuclear cells, taken 180 days after allogeneic stem cell transplant. These receptors all stem from a female patient in her 50s who had an allogeneic stem cell transplant from an unrelated donor, so the T cells may come from the graft donor. Some clones in this sample may be carry-over from other donors' samples.

In DNA form, the CDR3 reads TGTGCCAGCAGCTCGCGAGGGGGGGGCGCCCAAGAGACCCAGTACTTC. It encodes CASSSRGGGAQETQYF. This chain uses TRBV7-2 with TRBJ2-5; D might be TRBD2 (7 bases). The CDR3 extends over 16 amino acids. The germline V gene encodes CDR1 SGHTA and CDR2 FQGNSA. The ends were cut back, 4 bases at V and 1 base at J, with 16 bases in the middle. The entire variable domain, with the rest obtained from reference TRBV7-2 and TRBJ2-5, is as follows: GAGVSQSPSNKVTEKGKDVELRCDPISGHTALYWYRQSLGQGLEFLIYFQGNSAPDKSGLPSDRFSAERTGGSVSTLTIQRTQQEDSAVYLCASSSRGGGAQETQYFGPGTRLLVL.

The rearrangement joins TRBV4-1 to TRBJ2-7, with D unclear. Germline V gene data show CDR1 as MGHRA and CDR2 as YSYEKL. With 3 bases removed from V and 7 bases from J, the gap between germline ends came to 13 bases. The CDR3 sequence is 13 residues long. For the CDR3, the DNA is TGCGCCAGCAGCCATATGTCAGGTAGTGAGCAGTACTTC. The encoded protein is CASSHMSGSEQYF.

V gene TRBV6-5 combines with J gene TRBJ1-2; TRBD1 agrees at 9 bases. From germline, CDR1 is MNHEY and CDR2 SVGAGI. V was clipped by 8 bases and J by 2 bases; unmatched bases: 9. This CDR3 contains 15 residues. CDR3 sequence: CASRPPGQGNYGYTF. The CDR3 nucleotides read TGTGCCAGCCGCCCCCCGGGACAGGGCAACTATGGCTACACCTTC.

The chain recombines TRBV19 with TRBJ1-2; D is uncertain. The CDR3 totals 13 residues. Trimming cost V 0 bases and J 4 bases, with 6 bases left between them. Per the germline V gene, CDR1 is LNHDA and CDR2 is SQIVND (reference sequence). This CDR3 is CASSIERSYGYTF. CDR3 sequence (DNA): TGTGCCAGTAGTATAGAAAGGAGCTATGGCTACACCTTC.

The table lists this clone with a few counts. The chain has TRBV27 and TRBJ2-1; 7 positions match TRBD1. The CDR3 is 13 amino acids. Losses at the gene ends were 5 bases for V and 7 bases for J; bases not matched to a gene: 5. CDR1 is MNHEY, CDR2 SMNVEV, per germline (reference sequence). The CDR3 loop reads CASSPGTVNEQFF. Here the CDR3 DNA reads TGTGCCAGCAGTCCCGGGACAGTAAATGAGCAGTTCTTC.

The chain recombines TRBV19 with TRBJ2-2; either TRBD1 or TRBD2 may fit D (5 bases each). V shed 10 bases and J shed 1 base, with 13 bases lying between them. The CDR3 extends over 14 amino acids. CDR1 is LNHDA and CDR2 is SQIVND in the germline V gene (reference sequence). The CDR3 coding sequence is TGTGCCATTCGGGACGGCGAGAACACCGGGGAGCTGTTTTTT. It is translated as CAIRDGENTGELFF.

This clone has more than one count but fewer than ten. V gene TRBV29-1 combines with J gene TRBJ1-1; 7 nucleotides match TRBD1. Trimming removed 7 bases from V and 8 bases from J; junction bases left unmatched: 13. From germline, CDR1 is SQVTM and CDR2 ANQGSEA. This CDR3 has 13 residues. The CDR3 DNA is TGCAGCGCCGGGAGGGGGCGAGGGGAAGAAGCTTTCTTT. Protein product: CSAGRGRGEEAFF.

The table lists this clone with a few counts. This rearrangement joins TRBV28 to TRBJ2-2; D may be TRBD1 (6 bases). Germline assignment: CDR1 MDHEN and CDR2 SYDVKM. V gave up 6 bases and J gave up 4 bases, with 12 bases separating them. The CDR3 consists of 14 residues. CDR3 in DNA: TGTGCCAGCAGACAGGGATCGGCCACCGGGGAGCTGTTTTTT. Encoded protein: CASRQGSATGELFF.

CDR3 nucleotides: TGTGCCAGCAGCCCGGCCCACCAGGGGAATGAAAAACTGTTTTTT. It translates to CASSPAHQGNEKLFF. The chain uses TRBV5-8 and TRBJ1-4; D is perhaps TRBD1 (6 bases). The CDR3 runs 15 residues. Trimming cost V 4 bases and J 5 bases, with 15 bases left between them. Germline V lookup: CDR1 SGHTS, CDR2 YDEGEE.

The rearrangement joins TRBV18 to TRBJ1-3; 7 positions agree with TRBD1. Losses at the gene ends were 3 bases for V and 2 bases for J; bases not matched to a gene: 4. Germline V gene data show CDR1 as KGHSH and CDR2 as LQKENI. The CDR3 runs to 15 residues. CDR3 sequence (DNA): TGTGCCAGCTCACCTCAGACAGGGACTGGAAACACCATATATTTT. The encoded protein is CASSPQTGTGNTIYF.

The chain combines TRBV7-8 with TRBJ1-2; 9 bases agree with TRBD1. Germline CDR1 SGHVS, CDR2 FQNEAQ. Germline trimming cut 5 bases from V and 5 bases from J; bases unmatched to any gene: 12. This CDR3 spans 16 amino acids. CDR3 in DNA: TGTGCCAGCAGCCCCCGCCCCGGGACAGGGATTTATGGCTACACCTTC. It is translated as CASSPRPGTGIYGYTF.

The chain couples TRBV19 to TRBJ1-5; D uncertain. The CDR3 runs 15 residues. The V end was cut by 3 bases, the J end by 4 bases, with 13 bases between. Germline V gene sequence: CDR1 LNHDA, CDR2 SQIVND (reference sequence). The CDR3 here is CASSITHSRNQPQHF. CDR3 bases: TGTGCCAGTAGTATCACACATTCCCGAAATCAGCCCCAGCATTTT.

The chain joins TRBV27 to TRBJ1-2; 12 positions match TRBD1. The ends lost 5 bases at V and 8 bases at J; junction bases unmatched: 15. Germline V gene lookup returns CDR1 MNHEY and CDR2 SMNVEV (reference sequence). This CDR3 region has 17 residues. CDR3 nucleotide sequence: TGTGCCAGCAGTGCCGCCGGGACAGGGGGCTTCCTGAGGGGCTACACCTTC. It translates to CASSAAGTGGFLRGYTF.

This rearrangement joins TRBV19 to TRBJ2-7, with 11 bases fitting TRBD1. Per germline, CDR1 LNHDA and CDR2 SQIVND (reference sequence). The CDR3 consists of 14 residues. V lost 7 bases, J lost 6 bases, and 8 bases stayed unmatched. CDR3 coding DNA: TGTGCCAGTACCTCGGACAGGGGGCCGGCCGAGCAGTACTTC. Translated: CASTSDRGPAEQYF. The full variable domain, in which reference TRBV19 and TRBJ2-7 provide the parts outside the CDR3, is DGGITQSPKYLFRKEGQNVTLSCEQNLNHDAMYWYRQDPGQGLRLIYYSQIVNDFQKGDIAEGYSVSREKKESFPLTVTSAQKNPTAFYLCASTSDRGPAEQYFGPGTRLTVT.

The chain is built from TRBV7-9 and TRBJ1-1; unclear D gene. Germline CDR1 SEHNR, CDR2 FQNEAQ (reference sequence). Trimming stripped 10 bases from V and 0 bases from J, with 9 bases between. This CDR3 has 12 residues. CDR3 sequence: CATRSMNTEAFF. The CDR3 DNA reads as TGTGCCACCCGGTCTATGAACACTGAAGCTTTCTTT.

Points on this clone: At one end the junction does not follow the germline gene, possibly because of a read error. The V gene is TRBV9, the J gene TRBJ1-1, with TRBD1 identical over 7 bases. The CDR3 runs to 15 residues. Germline assignment: CDR1 SGDLS and CDR2 YYNGEE. This chain's CDR3 is CAGSVTGTVPTEAFF. DNA for the CDR3: TGTGCCGGCAGTGTAACCGGGACAGTTCCCACTGAAGCTTTCTTT.

This chain connects TRBV5-4 to TRBJ2-1, with TRBD2 matching over 10 bases. In germline, CDR1 is SGHNT, CDR2 YYREEE (reference sequence). This CDR3 has 16 amino acids. V gave up 4 bases and J gave up 4 bases; unmatched junction bases: 8. The CDR3 DNA reads as TGTGCCAGCAGCCTCGGGGGGACTAGCGCGTACAATGAGCAGTTCTTC. This sequence encodes CASSLGGTSAYNEQFF.

The V call is TRBV7-9, the J call TRBJ2-1; 10 bases map to TRBD2. CDR3 length equals 14 residues. The germline gives CDR1 SEHNR, CDR2 FQNEAQ (reference sequence). V was pared by 5 bases and J by 9 bases, with 7 bases of the junction left unmatched. The CDR3 DNA reads TGTGCCAGCAGCCACCTAGCGGGAGAAGGTGAGCAGTTCTTC. Its protein product is CASSHLAGEGEQFF.

The chain carries TRBV27 and TRBJ1-2; D gene uncertain. The CDR3 length is 13 residues. Germline V gives CDR1 MNHEY, CDR2 SMNVEV (reference sequence). V lost 3 bases to trimming and J lost 8 bases, with 13 bases between them. The DNA of the CDR3 is TGTGCCAGCAGTTTCAACAGCAATTCCGGCTACACCTTC. Protein: CASSFNSNSGYTF.

The chain uses TRBV28 and TRBJ1-2, with TRBD1 identical over 12 bases. J lost 7 bases, V lost 8 bases, and 14 bases had no gene match. Germline CDR1 MDHEN, CDR2 SYDVKM. This CDR3 has 16 amino acids. CDR3: CASSPQVGQGATGYTF. CDR3 DNA: TGTGCCAGCTCCCCCCAAGTGGGACAGGGGGCTACTGGCTACACCTTC.

V and J are TRBV5-6 and TRBJ2-5; tentative D call: TRBD1 (5 bases). V lost 3 bases to trimming and J lost 0 bases, with 18 bases between them. Germline values: CDR1 SGHDT, CDR2 YYEEEE. This CDR3 comprises 17 residues. The CDR3 is CASSSPGPQSHQETQYF. CDR3 nucleotide sequence: TGTGCCAGCAGCTCCCCAGGGCCCCAGTCCCACCAAGAGACCCAGTACTTC.

This chain's CDR3 is CAFNRPLWEQYF. CDR3 coding DNA: TGTGCCTTCAATAGACCCCTCTGGGAGCAGTACTTC. The V gene is TRBV30, the J gene TRBJ2-7; no clear D gene. V was clipped by 7 bases and J by 7 bases, with 17 bases between them. In germline, CDR1 is GTSNPN, CDR2 SVGIG (reference sequence). The CDR3 is 12 residues long.

The chain has TRBV29-1 and TRBJ2-7; 7 bases line up with TRBD2. The CDR3 has 13 residues. Germline V CDR1 and CDR2: SQVTM, ANQGSEA. J was trimmed by 6 bases and V by 7 bases; bases with no gene match: 12. The CDR3: CSATVGGISEQYF. CDR3 nucleotides: TGCAGCGCCACAGTCGGGGGGATCAGCGAGCAGTACTTC.

The chain uses TRBV12-5 and TRBJ2-3; D is ambiguous. Germline V gives CDR1 LGHNT, CDR2 FRNRAP. V lost 6 bases to trimming and J lost 0 bases, with 7 bases between them. The CDR3 runs to 13 residues. DNA for the CDR3: TGTGCTAGTGGAATTCTGAGCACAGATACGCAGTATTTT. It encodes CASGILSTDTQYF. The entire variable domain, with the rest obtained from reference TRBV12-5 and TRBJ2-3, is as follows: DARVTQTPRHKVTEMGQEVTMRCQPILGHNTVFWYRQTMMQGLELLAYFRNRAPLDDSGMPKDRFSAEMPDATLATLKIQPSEPRDSAVYFCASGILSTDTQYFGPGTRLTVL.

V usage is TRBV19 and J usage is TRBJ2-7, with 9 nucleotides matching TRBD1. This CDR3 has 16 residues. From germline, CDR1 is LNHDA and CDR2 SQIVND (reference sequence). The V and J ends lost 5 bases and 6 bases, in that order; junction bases with no gene match: 14. The CDR3 DNA is TGTGCCAGTAGTTCCCCCGGTGCGGGGACAGGGACCGAGCAGTACTTC. Amino acid sequence: CASSSPGAGTGTEQYF.

Only one count was recorded for this clone. V usage is TRBV5-8 and J usage is TRBJ1-1; D perhaps matches TRBD1 (6 bases). The V end was cut by 0 bases, the J end by 4 bases, with 10 bases between. This CDR3 is built from 14 residues. Germline CDR1 reads SGHTS; CDR2 reads YDEGEE. The CDR3 coding sequence is TGTGCCAGCAGCTTGGGACAGGAAGTCACTGAAGCTTTCTTT. It is translated as CASSLGQEVTEAFF.

The chain carries TRBV6-5 and TRBJ2-7, with D uncertain. CDR3 length equals 13 residues. CDR1 is MNHEY and CDR2 is SVGAGI in the germline V gene. Deletions cut 2 bases from V and 4 bases from J, with 9 bases between. CDR3 nucleotide sequence: TGTGCCAGCAGTTACCTCGACGGTTACGAGCAGTACTTC. It is translated as CASSYLDGYEQYF.

The chain recombines TRBV20-1 with TRBJ2-7; a possible D gene is TRBD1 (6 bases). The CDR3 covers 11 residues. Between the trimmed V and J ends, which lost 4 bases and 6 bases, there was a span of 10 bases. Germline V CDR1 and CDR2: DFQATT, SNEGSKA (reference sequence). CDR3: CSATGDGEQYF. The CDR3 coding sequence is TGCAGTGCTACAGGGGACGGCGAGCAGTACTTC.

The genes are TRBV6-5 and TRBJ2-1, with D tentatively TRBD2 (6 bases). Germline V gene data show CDR1 as MNHEY and CDR2 as SVGAGI. CDR3 length: 16 residues. V was clipped by 0 bases and J by 8 bases, with 17 bases between them. CDR3 nucleotide sequence: TGTGCCAGCAGTTACTCGGACTACCCCCCTTTGGATGAGCAGTTCTTC. Translation gives CASSYSDYPPLDEQFF.